These 22 T cell receptor beta chains were all obtained from the same sample, sequenced in a study of technical replicates of blood from several donors. Repertoires were generated with immunoSEQ multiplex PCR, while TCRdb's copy carries only in-frame clones and drops some. The sample gives about 85,000 clones, around 94% of which show up once; approximately 0.27% is in the top ten. Material: T cells isolated from PBMCs. Receptors were obtained from a human donor in good health.

The chain is built from TRBV5-1 and TRBJ1-6; 9 nucleotides match TRBD1. CDR1 and CDR2 (germline): SGHRS, YFSETQ. The CDR3 sequence is 16 residues long. The trim removed 2 bases at V and 9 bases at J, leaving 9 bases unmatched. In nucleotides, the CDR3 is TGCGCCAGCAGCTTCCGTCCGGGACAGGGAGGTTCACCCCTCCACTTT. It codes for CASSFRPGQGGSPLHF.

The table lists this clone with a count of one. The chain employs TRBV25-1 and TRBJ2-2; 9 bases line up with TRBD2. This CDR3 comprises 15 residues. J gave up 3 bases and V 3 bases, and 2 bases lay outside the gene matches. Germline V gene lookup returns CDR1 MGHDK and CDR2 SYGVNS. The CDR3 nucleotides are TGTGCCAGCAGTGATAGACTAGCGGACACCGGGGAGCTGTTTTTT. Translation gives CASSDRLADTGELFF.

The J gene is TRBJ2-5, the V gene TRBV7-9, with TRBD1 matching over 7 bases. CDR3 length: 16 residues. Germline V gives CDR1 SEHNR, CDR2 FQNEAQ (reference sequence). V shed 8 bases, J shed 4 bases, and the junction held 16 bases outside the gene matches. The CDR3: CASSPHGLRQGETQYF. CDR3 bases: TGTGCCAGCTCCCCTCATGGGTTAAGACAGGGAGAGACCCAGTACTTC.

V usage is TRBV29-1 and J usage is TRBJ2-7; 8 bases match TRBD1. J gave up 2 bases and V 6 bases, and 6 bases lay outside the gene matches. Per the germline V gene, CDR1 is SQVTM and CDR2 is ANQGSEA. This CDR3 has 13 amino acids. The CDR3 DNA reads TGCAGCGTACGGACAGGGTGGCCCTACGAGCAGTACTTC. Its translation: CSVRTGWPYEQYF.

This rearrangement joins TRBV9 to TRBJ2-2, with D maybe TRBD1 (7 bases). Looked up from germline, CDR1 is SGDLS and CDR2 is YYNGEE. The CDR3 totals 16 residues. V lost 0 bases, J lost 4 bases, and 13 bases lay in between. CDR3 nucleotides: TGTGCCAGCAGCGTAGCTGGGACAGCGGGCACCGGGGAGCTGTTTTTT. This codes for CASSVAGTAGTGELFF.

This clone came up once. The V gene is TRBV28, the J gene TRBJ2-1; TRBD2 might be the D (6 bases). The germline V and J ends were trimmed by 3 bases and 4 bases, with 19 bases remaining between them. This CDR3 is 17 amino acids long. Germline CDR1 MDHEN, CDR2 SYDVKM. The chain's CDR3 is CASSLDQAGISYNEQFF. The CDR3 DNA reads TGTGCCAGCAGTTTGGATCAAGCGGGTATTTCATACAATGAGCAGTTCTTC.

The chain carries TRBV19 and TRBJ2-7; TRBD2 might be the D (5 bases). Germline V gene sequence: CDR1 LNHDA, CDR2 SQIVND (reference sequence). Trimming pared 5 bases from V and 4 bases from J, leaving 12 bases between. The CDR3 sequence is 13 residues long. The CDR3 is CASSPRGFYEQYF. The CDR3 DNA is TGTGCCAGTAGTCCCCGGGGATTTTACGAGCAGTACTTC.

The chain carries TRBV11-3 and TRBJ2-5; D gene unclear. The ends were cut back, 4 bases at V and 1 base at J, with 10 bases in the middle. The CDR3 contains 14 residues. The germline V gene encodes CDR1 SGHNT and CDR2 YENEEA. CDR3 amino acids: CASSSVETQETQYF. The CDR3 DNA reads TGTGCCAGCAGCTCCGTAGAAACCCAAGAGACCCAGTACTTC.

V usage is TRBV5-1 and J usage is TRBJ1-1; 7 bases agree with TRBD1. V dropped 0 bases and J dropped 2; count of bases not matched to a gene: 4. The CDR3 covers 15 residues. Germline-derived CDR1 and CDR2 are SGHRS and YFSETQ. The CDR3 reads CASSLVPGGNTEAFF. CDR3 DNA sequence: TGCGCCAGCAGCTTGGTTCCAGGGGGTAACACTGAAGCTTTCTTT.

The chain uses TRBV25-1 and TRBJ2-7, with D tentatively TRBD1 (5 bases). There are 15 residues in the CDR3. The germline gives CDR1 MGHDK, CDR2 SYGVNS. With 2 bases removed from V and 6 bases from J, the gap between germline ends came to 17 bases. The CDR3 DNA reads as TGTGCCAGCAGTGAAGAAAGGACACCTTTCGGCGAGCAGTACTTC. Amino acids: CASSEERTPFGEQYF.

J is TRBJ1-5 and V is TRBV5-1; perhaps TRBD1 as D (5 bases). Germline CDR1 SGHRS, CDR2 YFSETQ. CDR3 length: 13 amino acids. Trimming left V 0 bases short and J 8 bases short, with 9 bases between. CDR3 bases: TGCGCCAGCAGCTTGGCAGGGTACGAGCCCCAGCATTTT. Translation: CASSLAGYEPQHF.

V gene TRBV10-3 combines with J gene TRBJ2-7; 8 bases agree with TRBD2. The V gene end was trimmed by 7 bases and the J gene end by 3 bases; junction bases not matched to a gene: 14. The CDR3 loop spans 16 amino acids. The germline CDR1 and CDR2 sequences are ENHRY and SYGVKD. CDR3 amino acids: CAITGVAGTPIYEQYF. CDR3 coding DNA: TGTGCCATCACGGGGGTAGCGGGAACCCCCATCTACGAGCAGTACTTC.

The gene calls are TRBV18 and TRBJ1-1; D call uncertain. CDR1 is KGHSH, CDR2 LQKENI, per germline. This CDR3 comprises 12 residues. V was cut by 6 bases and J by 5 bases, with 10 bases left in between. The CDR3 coding sequence is TGTGCCAGCTCTCCCGAGAGGACTGAAGCTTTCTTT. It translates to CASSPERTEAFF.

This chain uses TRBV10-3 with TRBJ1-2; D unclear. V was clipped by 5 bases and J by 6 bases, with 16 bases between them. Germline values: CDR1 ENHRY, CDR2 SYGVKD. The CDR3 runs 14 residues. The CDR3 DNA reads as TGTGCCATCAGTTCTAGGGCGCAGGAGGATGGCTACACCTTC. It yields the protein CAISSRAQEDGYTF.

This chain joins TRBV19 and TRBJ2-5, with 10 nucleotides matching TRBD1. V lost 5 bases to trimming and J lost 2 bases; unmatched junction nucleotides: 5. The CDR3 is 15 residues long. The V gene's germline CDR1 is LNHDA and CDR2 SQIVND (reference sequence). The CDR3 nucleotides read TGTGCCAGTAGTCAGGACAGGGGGACACAAGAGACCCAGTACTTC. This encodes CASSQDRGTQETQYF.

For this clone: One end of the junction is discordant with germline, which a read error may explain. J is TRBJ1-1 and V is TRBV15; D is ambiguous. The CDR3 has 14 residues. The germline V gene has CDR1 LNHNV and CDR2 YYDKDF (reference sequence). CDR3 DNA: TGTGCCACCAGCGGAGAAATTGCGGGCACTGAAGCTTTCTTT. Its protein product is CATSGEIAGTEAFF.

V gene TRBV28 combines with J gene TRBJ2-7; 12 bases fit TRBD2. This CDR3 is built from 18 residues. The germline CDR1 and CDR2 sequences are MDHEN and SYDVKM. The junction had 16 bases not matched to a gene; V was cut back by 8 bases and J by 2 bases. The CDR3: CASRITPGLAGPTYEQYF. As DNA, the CDR3 is TGTGCCAGCCGAATTACTCCGGGACTAGCGGGCCCCACCTACGAGCAGTACTTC.

This clone has just one count. The chain couples TRBV5-4 to TRBJ1-6; 7 positions match TRBD1. Trimming removed 2 bases from V and 7 bases from J; junction bases left unmatched: 6. The CDR3 contains 15 residues. CDR1 is SGHNT and CDR2 is YYREEE in the germline V gene (reference sequence). The CDR3 reads CASSLGDSQNSPLHF. The CDR3 nucleotides are TGTGCCAGCAGCTTAGGGGACAGCCAGAATTCACCCCTCCACTTT.

The chain is built from TRBV6-5 and TRBJ1-5; 8 nucleotides line up with TRBD1. Looked up from germline, CDR1 is MNHEY and CDR2 is SVGAGI. The length of the CDR3 is 15 residues. V lost 5 bases to trimming and J lost 2 bases; unmatched junction nucleotides: 5. CDR3 loop: CASSGMGQGNQPQHF. In DNA form, the CDR3 reads TGTGCCAGCAGTGGGATGGGACAGGGCAATCAGCCCCAGCATTTT.

This clone was observed once. The V gene is TRBV28, the J gene TRBJ2-7; 10 bases fit TRBD2. The CDR3 has 16 residues. V shed 6 bases, J shed 1 base, and the junction held 9 bases outside the gene matches. Germline V lookup: CDR1 MDHEN, CDR2 SYDVKM. Here the CDR3 DNA reads TGTGCCAGCAGCCTCCGGATAGCGGGAGGATCCTACGAGCAGTACTTC. This translates into CASSLRIAGGSYEQYF.

This chain uses TRBV12-5 with TRBJ2-3; D is possibly TRBD1 (6 bases). The V and J ends lost 2 bases and 4 bases respectively, with 22 bases between them. This CDR3 contains 18 residues. From germline, CDR1 is LGHNT and CDR2 FRNRAP. The CDR3 sequence is CASGLTRTGYGLPDTQYF. The CDR3 bases are TGTGCTAGTGGTTTGACCCGAACAGGGTATGGTCTTCCAGATACGCAGTATTTT.

This chain joins TRBV6-5 and TRBJ1-5; no clear D gene. The CDR3 runs 12 residues. Trimming shortened V by 8 bases and J by 7 bases, and 12 bases separated the two germline ends. Germline CDR1 is MNHEY and CDR2 is SVGAGI. The CDR3 sequence is CASGRGSQPQHF. CDR3 bases: TGTGCCAGCGGTCGGGGATCCCAGCCCCAGCATTTT.